This passage covers 22 T cell receptor beta chains from one sample sequenced in a study of blood T cell repertoires in COVID-19 (dated by TCRdb to the early 2020s). The library was generated by the immunoSEQ multiplex PCR assay. Held by TCRdb, this immuneACCESS table contains in-frame sequences only and omits some clones. Under half of the omission traces to an unresolved V gene where checked; the cause of the rest is unknown. The sample records a few hundred thousand clones, about 90% of which are singletons. The ten largest clones add up to roughly 2.7% of the sample. Sequenced input: peripheral blood. The receptors were sampled from a person under 30 with COVID-19, enrolled during active disease.

The chain is built from TRBV6-5 and TRBJ2-7; D is perhaps TRBD1 (5 bases). Germline V gene sequence: CDR1 MNHEY, CDR2 SVGAGI. The V end lost 0 bases, the J end lost 4 bases, and 13 bases lay between the germline ends. This CDR3 contains 15 residues. The CDR3: CASSYSPQGGYEQYF. CDR3 DNA: TGTGCCAGCAGTTACTCGCCGCAGGGTGGGTACGAGCAGTACTTC.

V usage is TRBV4-1 and J usage is TRBJ2-2; TRBD2 agrees at 11 bases. The ends lost 3 bases at V and 5 bases at J; junction bases unmatched: 8. The V gene's germline CDR1 is MGHRA and CDR2 YSYEKL. The CDR3 consists of 17 residues. CDR3 protein: CASSHGTSGGRTGELFF. The CDR3 DNA follows: TGCGCCAGCAGCCATGGGACTAGCGGCGGTAGGACCGGGGAGCTGTTTTTT.

CDR3 protein: CASSLSSGSYEQYF. The CDR3 DNA is TGTGCCAGCAGCTTATCCTCGGGCTCCTACGAGCAGTACTTC. The chain has TRBV7-6 and TRBJ2-7; unclear D gene. CDR3 length: 14 amino acids. CDR1 is SGHVS and CDR2 is FNYEAQ in the germline V gene. Trimming shortened V by 2 bases and J by 0 bases, and 8 bases separated the two germline ends.

V usage is TRBV3-1 (or the pseudogene TRBV3-2) and J usage is TRBJ2-2, with a tentative D call TRBD2 (5 bases). CDR1 and CDR2 (germline): LGHDT, YNNKEL (reference sequence). The CDR3 extends over 18 amino acids. Trimming removed 4 bases at V and 0 bases at J, with 18 bases between. CDR3 DNA: TGTGCCAGCAGCCTAACCTCGGGGATTTATTCGAACACCGGGGAGCTGTTTTTT. This codes for CASSLTSGIYSNTGELFF.

The count of this clone is one. The rearrangement uses TRBV2 and TRBJ1-3; D is unresolved. V was pared by 3 bases and J by 0 bases, with 9 bases between. The CDR3 length is 15 residues. In germline, CDR1 is SNHLY, CDR2 FYNNEI. Written as DNA, the CDR3 is TGTGCCAGCAGTGATCACCCCGGCTCTGGAAACACCATATATTTT. Protein sequence: CASSDHPGSGNTIYF.

The chain is built from TRBV7-3 and TRBJ2-7; TRBD1 matches at 8 bases. This CDR3 spans 13 amino acids. The trim removed 2 bases at V and 6 bases at J, leaving 3 bases unmatched. Germline V gene data show CDR1 as SGHTA and CDR2 as FQGTGA. CDR3 bases: TGTGCCAGCAGCTTAGGGGACAGGACCGAGCAGTACTTC. Its translation: CASSLGDRTEQYF. The entire variable domain, with the rest obtained from reference TRBV7-3 and TRBJ2-7, is as follows: GAGVSQTPSNKVTEKGKYVELRCDPISGHTALYWYRQSLGQGPEFLIYFQGTGAADDSGLPNDRFFAVRPEGSVSTLKIQRTERGDSAVYLCASSLGDRTEQYFGPGTRLTVT.

The rearrangement joins TRBV29-1 to TRBJ2-1; 8 bases fit TRBD2. The J segment lost 1 base and the V segment lost 3 bases, leaving 8 bases of the junction unmatched. CDR3 size: 16 residues. Germline CDR1 SQVTM, CDR2 ANQGSEA. The CDR3 DNA reads as TGCAGCGTTGATCGGCTAGCGGGCGCATCCTACAATGAGCAGTTCTTC. Encoded protein: CSVDRLAGASYNEQFF.

The chain employs TRBV6-5 and TRBJ1-5; tentative D call: TRBD1 (5 bases). The V end lost 0 bases, the J end lost 5 bases, and 14 bases lay between the germline ends. This CDR3 has 16 residues. The germline V gene has CDR1 MNHEY and CDR2 SVGAGI. The CDR3: CASSYSSRGGDQPQHF. CDR3 coding DNA: TGTGCCAGCAGTTACTCTTCGAGGGGAGGGGATCAGCCCCAGCATTTT.

The chain uses TRBV13 and TRBJ2-7; TRBD2 matches 8 bases. With V trimmed by 2 bases and J by 0 bases, 3 bases remained unmatched. The CDR3 contains 15 residues. The germline V gene has CDR1 PRHDT and CDR2 FYEKMQ (reference sequence). This CDR3 reads CASSLSGRDSYEQYF. The CDR3 DNA is TGTGCCAGCAGCTTATCCGGGAGGGACTCCTACGAGCAGTACTTC.

The V call is TRBV4-2, the J call TRBJ1-5; TRBD1 aligns across 7 bases. CDR1 and CDR2 from the germline V gene are LGHNA and YNFKEQ. CDR3 length: 16 residues. V lost 3 bases and J lost 4; bases outside the gene matches: 9. This chain's CDR3 is CASSHRAGTENQPQHF. The CDR3, as DNA: TGTGCCAGCAGCCACCGCGCTGGGACAGAAAATCAGCCCCAGCATTTT.

This clone was seen only once. The rearrangement links TRBV12-3 or TRBV12-4 to TRBJ1-5; no clear D. The V gene lost 3 bases and the J gene lost 5 bases, with 8 bases spanning the gap. The CDR3 extends over 13 amino acids. This chain's CDR3 is CASSFSDYQPQHF. DNA for the CDR3: TGTGCCAGCAGTTTCTCAGACTATCAGCCCCAGCATTTT.

The chain employs TRBV11-3 and TRBJ2-1; no clear D gene. Trimming took 4 bases from V and 6 from J, leaving 10 bases between them. The CDR3 totals 13 residues. The germline CDR1 and CDR2 sequences are SGHNT and YENEEA. This CDR3 is CASSSASLNEQFF. CDR3 in DNA: TGTGCCAGCAGCTCCGCTAGTCTCAATGAGCAGTTCTTC.

The chain joins TRBV3-1 (or the pseudogene TRBV3-2) to TRBJ1-5; 9 nucleotides line up with TRBD1. With 11 bases clipped from V and 0 bases from J, the junction kept 14 bases outside the gene matches. Germline CDR1 reads LGHDT; CDR2 reads YNNKEL (reference sequence). CDR3 length equals 17 residues. The CDR3 sequence: CACNTGGEGYSNQPQHF. The CDR3 nucleotides read TGTGCCTGCAATACAGGGGGCGAGGGGTATAGCAATCAGCCCCAGCATTTT.

The chain recombines TRBV6-6 with TRBJ2-1; 13 positions match TRBD2. Germline V CDR1 and CDR2: MNHNY, SVGAGI (reference sequence). Losses at the gene ends were 5 bases for V and 6 bases for J; bases not matched to a gene: 10. CDR3 length: 17 amino acids. The CDR3 bases are TGTGCCAGCAGTCGAACTAGCGGGAGGGCCAGGGGCAATGAGCAGTTCTTC. Translating it yields CASSRTSGRARGNEQFF.

The chain recombines TRBV19 with TRBJ2-7; 7 nucleotides line up with TRBD2. The CDR3 length is 14 residues. Losses at the gene ends were 1 base for V and 3 bases for J; bases not matched to a gene: 3. The germline gives CDR1 LNHDA, CDR2 SQIVND (reference sequence). CDR3 sequence (DNA): TGTGCCAGTAGTATAGCGGGGACTATCTACGAGCAGTACTTC. Its protein is CASSIAGTIYEQYF.

This clone occurred once. The chain recombines TRBV6-4 with TRBJ1-5; D might be TRBD1 (5 bases). Germline CDR1 and CDR2: MRHNA and SNTAGT. Trimming took 6 bases from V and 3 from J, leaving 15 bases between them. This CDR3 comprises 15 residues. Here the CDR3 reads CASSPRGDFNQPQHF. CDR3 DNA sequence: TGTGCCAGCAGCCCAAGGGGTGACTTCAATCAGCCCCAGCATTTT.

This clone appeared a single time. J is TRBJ2-2 and V is TRBV9; 7 bases are a match to TRBD1. Trimming cost V 3 bases and J 1 base; bases outside gene matches: 0. The CDR3 sequence is 14 residues long. Germline CDR1 SGDLS, CDR2 YYNGEE. The DNA for the CDR3 is TGTGCCAGCAGCGACAGGGGGAACACCGGGGAGCTGTTTTTT. Residues: CASSDRGNTGELFF. The full variable domain, in which reference TRBV9 and TRBJ2-2 provide the parts outside the CDR3, is DSGVTQTPKHLITATGQRVTLRCSPRSGDLSVYWYQQSLDQGLQFLIQYYNGEERAKGNILERFSAQQFPDLHSELNLSSLELGDSALYFCASSDRGNTGELFFGEGSRLTVL.

In nucleotides, the CDR3 is TGTGCCAGCAGCGGCCTTGAGCACGGCTACACCTTC. Protein product: CASSGLEHGYTF. This chain joins TRBV9 and TRBJ1-2; D is uncertain. The CDR3 spans 12 residues. Trimming pared 3 bases from V and 8 bases from J, leaving 11 bases between. Germline V CDR1 and CDR2: SGDLS, YYNGEE.

This clone came up once. The chain couples TRBV15 to TRBJ2-3, with D perhaps TRBD2 (5 bases). CDR1 and CDR2 from the germline V gene are LNHNV and YYDKDF (reference sequence). The CDR3 is 17 amino acids. Trimming left V 0 bases short and J 0 bases short, with 13 bases between. The CDR3 loop reads CATSRDLGLTSTDTQYF. The CDR3 DNA sequence: TGTGCCACCAGCAGAGATCTAGGACTCACTAGCACAGATACGCAGTATTTT. Filled out from reference TRBV15 and TRBJ2-3, the complete variable domain reads DAMVIQNPRYQVTQFGKPVTLSCSQTLNHNVMYWYQQKSSQAPKLLFHYYDKDFNNEADTPDNFQSRRPNTSFCFLDIRSPGLGDTAMYLCATSRDLGLTSTDTQYFGPGTRLTVL.

This CDR3 reads CATSKLGGGRDQETQYF. CDR3 DNA: TGTGCCACCAGCAAGCTCGGTGGCGGGAGGGACCAAGAGACCCAGTACTTC. The genes are TRBV15 and TRBJ2-5; 9 positions match TRBD2. The CDR3 is 17 residues long. With V trimmed by 4 bases and J by 0 bases, 9 bases remained unmatched. The germline V gene has CDR1 LNHNV and CDR2 YYDKDF (reference sequence).

The CDR3: CASSFRAGKDTEAFF. The CDR3 DNA is TGTGCCAGCAGTTTTAGGGCGGGAAAGGACACTGAAGCTTTCTTT. The chain links TRBV27 to TRBJ1-1; D ambiguous. The CDR3 runs 15 residues. Trimming removed 3 bases from V and 3 bases from J, with 14 bases in between. In germline, CDR1 is MNHEY, CDR2 SMNVEV (reference sequence).

This chain joins TRBV5-6 and TRBJ2-1, with 9 bases fitting TRBD1. The CDR3 length is 16 residues. The V and J ends lost 0 bases and 5 bases, in that order; junction bases with no gene match: 6. Looked up from germline, CDR1 is SGHDT and CDR2 is YYEEEE. This CDR3 is CASSLGLRTGDNEQFF. DNA for the CDR3: TGTGCCAGCAGCTTGGGGCTGAGGACAGGGGACAATGAGCAGTTCTTC.